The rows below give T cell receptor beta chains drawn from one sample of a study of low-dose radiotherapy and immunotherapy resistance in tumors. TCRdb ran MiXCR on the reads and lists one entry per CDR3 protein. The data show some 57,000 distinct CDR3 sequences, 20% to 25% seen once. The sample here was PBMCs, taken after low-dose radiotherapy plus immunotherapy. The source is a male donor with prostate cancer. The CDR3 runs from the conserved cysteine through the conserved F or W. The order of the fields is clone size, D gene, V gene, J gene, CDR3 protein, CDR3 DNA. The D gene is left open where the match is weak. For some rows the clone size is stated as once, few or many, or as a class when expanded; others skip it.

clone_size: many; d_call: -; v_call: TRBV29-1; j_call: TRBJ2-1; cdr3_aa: CSVEVIEKLNNEQFF; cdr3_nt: TGCAGCGTTGAAGTAATTGAGAAACTCAACAATGAGCAGTTCTTC
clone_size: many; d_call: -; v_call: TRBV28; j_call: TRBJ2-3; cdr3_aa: CASSLLSLTDTQYF; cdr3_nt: TGTGCCAGCAGTTTACTCTCCCTCACAGATACGCAGTATTTT
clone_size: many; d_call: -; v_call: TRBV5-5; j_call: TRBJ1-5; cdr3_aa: CASSRGPSRPQHF; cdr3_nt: TGTGCCAGCAGCCGTGGTCCCTCTCGGCCCCAGCATTTT
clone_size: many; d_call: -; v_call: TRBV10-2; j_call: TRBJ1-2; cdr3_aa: CASSERRGRNYGYTF; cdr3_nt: TGCGCCAGCAGTGAGCGGCGTGGTCGAAACTATGGCTACACCTTC
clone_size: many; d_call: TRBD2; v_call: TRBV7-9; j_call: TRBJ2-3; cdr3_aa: CASSSLGGDTDTQYF; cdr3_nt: TGTGCCAGCAGCTCGCTCGGGGGGGACACAGATACGCAGTATTTT
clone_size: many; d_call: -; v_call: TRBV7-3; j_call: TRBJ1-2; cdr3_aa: CASSSKTGGLGGYTF; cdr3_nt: TGTGCCAGCAGCTCGAAGACTGGGGGGTTGGGTGGCTACACCTTC
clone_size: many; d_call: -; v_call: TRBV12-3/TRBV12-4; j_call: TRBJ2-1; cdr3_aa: CASKPGPDEQFF; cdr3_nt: TGTGCCAGCAAACCCGGCCCCGATGAGCAGTTCTTC
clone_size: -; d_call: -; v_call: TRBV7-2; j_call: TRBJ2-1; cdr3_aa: CASSSGDLNNEQFF; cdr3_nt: TGTGCCAGCAGCTCCGGGGACTTGAACAATGAGCAGTTCTTC
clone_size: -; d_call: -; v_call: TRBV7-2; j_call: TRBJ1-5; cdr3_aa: CASSPGQEYEQYFGPGNQPQHF; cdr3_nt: -
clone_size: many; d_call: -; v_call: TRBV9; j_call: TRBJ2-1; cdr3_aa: CASSVVGGRYNEQFF; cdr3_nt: TGTGCCAGCAGCGTAGTGGGGGGGCGGTACAATGAGCAGTTCTTC
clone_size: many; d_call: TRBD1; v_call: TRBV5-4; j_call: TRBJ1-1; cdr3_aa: CASSYTGVYTEAFF; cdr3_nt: TGTGCCAGCAGTTATACAGGGGTTTACACTGAAGCTTTCTTT
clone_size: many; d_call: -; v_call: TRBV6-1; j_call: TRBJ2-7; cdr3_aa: CASGGGWGEQTYEQYF; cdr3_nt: TGTGCCAGCGGAGGAGGATGGGGGGAGCAAACCTACGAGCAGTACTTC
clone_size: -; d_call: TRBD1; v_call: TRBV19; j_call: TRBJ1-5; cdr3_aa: CASSPQKGALQPQNF; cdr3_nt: TGTGCCAGTAGTCCGCAAAAGGGGGCTTTACAGCCCCAGAATTTT
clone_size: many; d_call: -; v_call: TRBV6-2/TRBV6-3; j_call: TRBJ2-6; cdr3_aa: CASSEHPRVSGANVLTF; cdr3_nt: TGTGCCAGCAGTGAGCATCCCAGGGTTTCTGGGGCCAACGTCCTGACTTTC
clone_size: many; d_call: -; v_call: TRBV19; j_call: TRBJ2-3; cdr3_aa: CASTYGGAQYF; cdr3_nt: TGTGCCAGTACATATGGAGGAGCGCAGTATTTT
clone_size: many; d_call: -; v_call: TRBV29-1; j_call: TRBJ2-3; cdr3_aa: CSANTDTQYF; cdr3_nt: TGCAGCGCGAACACGGATACGCAGTATTTT
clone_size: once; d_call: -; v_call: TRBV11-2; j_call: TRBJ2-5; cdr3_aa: CASSLEGRLGTQYF; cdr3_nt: TGTGCCAGCAGCTTAGAGGGACGTTTGGGGACCCAGTACTTC